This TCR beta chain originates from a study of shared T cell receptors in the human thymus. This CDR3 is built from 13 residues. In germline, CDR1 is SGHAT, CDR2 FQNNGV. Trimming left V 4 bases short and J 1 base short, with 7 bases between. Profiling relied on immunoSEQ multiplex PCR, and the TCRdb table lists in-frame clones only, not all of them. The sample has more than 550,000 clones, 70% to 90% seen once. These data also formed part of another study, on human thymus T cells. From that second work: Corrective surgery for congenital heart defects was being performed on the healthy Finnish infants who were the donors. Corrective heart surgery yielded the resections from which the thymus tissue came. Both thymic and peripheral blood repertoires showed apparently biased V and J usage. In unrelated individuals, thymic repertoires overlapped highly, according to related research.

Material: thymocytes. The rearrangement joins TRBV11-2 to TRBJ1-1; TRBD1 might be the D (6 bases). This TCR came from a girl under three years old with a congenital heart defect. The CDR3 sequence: CASSSGQNTEAFF. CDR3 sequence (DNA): TGTGCCAGCAGCTCGGGACAGAACACTGAAGCTTTCTTT.